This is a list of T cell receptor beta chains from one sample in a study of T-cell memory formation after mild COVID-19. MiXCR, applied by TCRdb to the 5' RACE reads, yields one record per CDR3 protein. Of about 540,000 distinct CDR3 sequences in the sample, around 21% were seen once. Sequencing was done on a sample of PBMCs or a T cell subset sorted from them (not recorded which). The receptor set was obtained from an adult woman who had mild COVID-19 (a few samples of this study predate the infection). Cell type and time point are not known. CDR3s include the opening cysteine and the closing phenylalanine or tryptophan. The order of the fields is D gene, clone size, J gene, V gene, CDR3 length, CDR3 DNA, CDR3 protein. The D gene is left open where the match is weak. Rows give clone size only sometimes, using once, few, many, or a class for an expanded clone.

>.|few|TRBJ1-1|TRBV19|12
TGTGCCAGTACCCAGGGTCACACTGAAGCTTTCTTT
CASTQGHTEAFF
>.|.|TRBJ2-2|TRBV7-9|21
TGTGCCAGCACCCCTATCCCCGAACAGGGTTCCGCACCACTGGAGACCGGGGAGCTGTTTTTT
CASTPIPEQGSAPLETGELFF
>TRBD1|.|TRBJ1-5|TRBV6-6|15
TGTGCCAGCAGTTATAGAGGACAGGATAATCAGCCCCAGCATTTT
CASSYRGQDNQPQHF
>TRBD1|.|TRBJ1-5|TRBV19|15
TGTGCCAGTAGTCTCCGGGACAGGGGGTTTCAGCCCCAGCATTTT
CASSLRDRGFQPQHF
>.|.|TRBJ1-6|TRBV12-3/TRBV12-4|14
TGTGCCAGCAGTAGAGGATCTGGGAATTCACCCCTCCACTTT
CASSRGSGNSPLHF
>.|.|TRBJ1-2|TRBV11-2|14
TGTGCCAGCAGCCAAACCAGTGGGGGATATGGCTACACCTTC
CASSQTSGGYGYTF
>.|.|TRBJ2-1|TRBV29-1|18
TGCAGCGTTGAAGGCCCGACCGGCGGGGGCCACTCCTACAATGAGCAGTTCTTC
CSVEGPTGGGHSYNEQFF
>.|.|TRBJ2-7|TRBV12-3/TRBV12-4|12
TGTGCCAGCAGTTTGCGGCTGGAGGTGCAGTACTTC
CASSLRLEVQYF
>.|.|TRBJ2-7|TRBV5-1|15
TGCGCCAGCAGCTTGGTTGGGGGGTCCGCCTACGAGCAGTACTTC
CASSLVGGSAYEQYF
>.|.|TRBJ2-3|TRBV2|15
TGTGCCAGCAGTGAAGCCCTAGGACGGACGGATACGCAGTATTTT
CASSEALGRTDTQYF
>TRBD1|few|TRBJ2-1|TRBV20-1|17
TGCAGTGCTAGAGAAGAACCCTGGGCAGGGGGAAAGAATGAGCAGTTCTTC
CSAREEPWAGGKNEQFF
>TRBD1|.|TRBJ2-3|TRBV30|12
TGTGCCTGGAGTCAACAGGGGAATACGCAGTATTTT
CAWSQQGNTQYF
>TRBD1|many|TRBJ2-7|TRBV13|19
TGTGCCAGCAGCCCCAGTAGGACAGGGGGCTTATCGAAAAGCTACGAGCAGTACTTC
CASSPSRTGGLSKSYEQYF
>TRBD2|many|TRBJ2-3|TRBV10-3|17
TGTGCCATCAGCGGGACTAGCTCCCACCCAGGCACAGATACGCAGTATTTT
CAISGTSSHPGTDTQYF
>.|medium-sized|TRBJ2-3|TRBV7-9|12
TGTGCCAGCAGTTTTACACCAGATACGCAGTATTTT
CASSFTPDTQYF
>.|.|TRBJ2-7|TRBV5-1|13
TGCGCCAGCAGCCGCCGCGACAGATACGAGCAGTACTTC
CASSRRDRYEQYF
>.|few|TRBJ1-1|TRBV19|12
TGTGCCAGTAGTAGGGGGTACACTGAAGCTTTCTTT
CASSRGYTEAFF
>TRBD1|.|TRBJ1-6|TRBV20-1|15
TGCAGTGCTAGACCTTCGGGGACAGGGGTTTCACCCCTCCACTTT
CSARPSGTGVSPLHF
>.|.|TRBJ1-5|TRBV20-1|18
TGCAGTGCTCTCCGAGCTGGGTTCACCATAAGTAGCAATCAGCCCCAGCATTTT
CSALRAGFTISSNQPQHF
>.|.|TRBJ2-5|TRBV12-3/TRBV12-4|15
TGTGCCAGCAGTTTTGGGGGGGCAGCGGGAGAGACCCAGTACTTC
CASSFGGAAGETQYF
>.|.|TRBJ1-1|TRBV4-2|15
TGTGCCAGCAGCCAAACAGAGGACTTGAACACTGAAGCTTTCTTT
CASSQTEDLNTEAFF
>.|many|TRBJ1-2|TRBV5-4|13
TGTGCCAGCAGCCCGACAGATAACTATGGCTACACCTTC
CASSPTDNYGYTF
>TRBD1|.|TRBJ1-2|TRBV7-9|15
TGTGCCAGCAGCTCAACAGGGGGCGCAAACTATGGCTACACCTTC
CASSSTGGANYGYTF
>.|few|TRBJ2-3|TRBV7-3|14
TGTGCCAGCAGCCCCCACACGGGGGCAGATACGCAGTATTTT
CASSPHTGADTQYF
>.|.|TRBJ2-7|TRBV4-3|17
TGCGCCAGCAGCCAAGCAATAATGGGATACGGCTCCTACGAGCAGTACTTC
CASSQAIMGYGSYEQYF
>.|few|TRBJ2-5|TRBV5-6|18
TGTGCCAGCAGCTTGAAATCTCGGCTCGGGGGCAGTATGGAGACCCAGTACTTC
CASSLKSRLGGSMETQYF
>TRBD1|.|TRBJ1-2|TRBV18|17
TGTGCCAGCTCACCGGAAACGGGACAGCCCTCTAACTATGGCTACACCTTC
CASSPETGQPSNYGYTF
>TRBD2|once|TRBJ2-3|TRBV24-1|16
TGTGCCACCAGTGAGAGACTAGCGGGAGGGGGTGATACGCAGTATTTT
CATSERLAGGGDTQYF
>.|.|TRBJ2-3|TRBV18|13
TGTGCCAGCTCACTGTTTGAACGCGATACGCAGTATTTT
CASSLFERDTQYF
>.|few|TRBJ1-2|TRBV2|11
TGTGCCAGTTCCTTGATGGGAGGCTACACCTTC
CASSLMGGYTF
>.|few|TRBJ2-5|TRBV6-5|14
TGTGCCAGCAGTTTTCCGGAGGGGGAAGAGACCCAGTACTTC
CASSFPEGEETQYF
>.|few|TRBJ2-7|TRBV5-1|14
TGCGCCAGCAGGGGGGAAGCCGAGACCTACGAGCAGTACTTC
CASRGEAETYEQYF
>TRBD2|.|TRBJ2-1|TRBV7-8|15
TGTGCCAGCAGCCTCCGGGACTACTCCTACAATGAGCAGTTCTTC
CASSLRDYSYNEQFF
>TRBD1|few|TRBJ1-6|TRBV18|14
TGTGCCAGCTCACACAGACAGGGGGATTCACCCCTCCACTTT
CASSHRQGDSPLHF
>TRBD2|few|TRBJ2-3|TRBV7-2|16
TGTGCCAGCAGCTTAGCGCCTGGGCGGGAGATGGATACGCAGTATTTT
CASSLAPGREMDTQYF
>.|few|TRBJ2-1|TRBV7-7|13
TGTGCTAGCAGCTCCGTCGGGCGGAATGAGCAGTTCTTC
CASSSVGRNEQFF
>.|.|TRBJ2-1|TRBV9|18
TGTGCCAGCAGCTTGGAAGGGTTGATGGCGGGCGAGGGTGATGAGCAGTTCTTC
CASSLEGLMAGEGDEQFF
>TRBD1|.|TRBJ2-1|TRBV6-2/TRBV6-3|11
TGTGCCAGCGGACAGGTCGTAAGGCAGTTCTTC
CASGQVVRQFF
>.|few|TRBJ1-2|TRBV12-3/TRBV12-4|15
TGTGCCAGCAGTTTCAGTGGGGGCGGGGACTATGGCTACACCTTC
CASSFSGGGDYGYTF
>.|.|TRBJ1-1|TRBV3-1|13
TGTGCCAGCAGCCGAACCGAGCTCACTGAAGCTTTCTTT
CASSRTELTEAFF
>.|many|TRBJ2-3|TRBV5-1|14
TGCGCCAGCAGCCCACCACCTAGCACAGATACGCAGTATTTT
CASSPPPSTDTQYF
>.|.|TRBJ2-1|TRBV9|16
TGTGCCAGCAGCCCCCGTGAAGGGGGACCCTACAATGAGCAGTTCTTC
CASSPREGGPYNEQFF